Below are 27 T cell receptor delta chains sequenced from a single sample in a study of γδ T cells in repeated Plasmodium falciparum infection. TCRdb re-called the multiplex PCR reads using CATT. This table holds 90,000 or so delta-chain clones, approximately 0.92% found once. Vgamma9/Vdelta2+ and Vdelta2-negative gammadelta T cells were flow-sorted from PBMC for bulk sequencing. The sample comprised gamma-delta T cells from blood. The receptors originated from a pool of human donors (malaria-infected and uninfected, not separated).

In the case of this clone: A read error is likely here: a far larger clone is one base away. Other nucleotide sequences in the sample specify the same CDR3. V and J are TRDV2 and TRDJ1, with 9 positions matching TRDD3. TCRdb does not report a J gene; here it was assigned by matching the DNA to germline references. The CDR3 sequence is 18 residues long. In germline, CDR1 is GEAIGNYY, CDR2 EKD. CDR3 region: CACDTVGGDTLYTDKLIF. CDR3 DNA: TGTGCCTGTGACACCGTAGGGGGGGATACTCTGTACACCGACAAACTCATCTTT.

About this clone: TCRdb has a much larger clone's protein, which differs at residue 15 from the translation of this DNA, likely because of a read error; what is shown is the protein translated from the DNA. This sequence joins TRDV2 and TRDJ1, with 13 bases lining up with TRDD3. The CDR3 sequence is 18 residues long. In germline, CDR1 is GEAIGNYY, CDR2 EKD. The CDR3 DNA reads as TGTGCCTGTGACATTCTACTGGGGGATACGCCCTACACCGATAGACTCATCTTT. This translates into CACDILLGDTPYTDRLIF.

In this sample, this clone turned up a few times. A far larger clone is a single base away, which makes a read error likely. The identical CDR3 is also encoded by other nucleotide sequences in the sample. The V call is TRDV2, the J call TRDJ1, with TRDD3 identical over 7 bases. The J gene, missing from TCRdb, was assigned here through DNA to germline matching. Germline loops: CDR1 GEAIGNYY, CDR2 EKD. This CDR3 is 15 amino acids long. The CDR3 nucleotides are TGTGCCTGTGACACACTGGGGTCTAACACCGACAAACTCATCTTT. The encoded protein is CACDTLGSNTDKLIF.

This clone was counted a few times. The TCRdb protein comes from a much larger clone and disagrees with this DNA's translation at residue 17, likely due to a read error; the protein given here is derived from the DNA. This chain connects TRDV1 to TRDJ1, with 11 positions matching TRDD3. The J gene was not available in TCRdb and was assigned here by matching the DNA to germline segments. The CDR3 extends over 21 amino acids. Germline CDR1 and CDR2: TSWWSYY and QGS. CDR3 in DNA: TGTGCTCTTGGGGAACTAGATTTCTTTCTGGGGGATACACTGTACACCAATAAACTCATCTTT. It is translated as CALGELDFFLGDTLYTNKLIF.

Worth noting for this clone: Since a much larger clone is just one base distant, this may be a read error. The identical CDR3 is also encoded by other nucleotide sequences in the sample. The rearrangement joins TRDV1 to TRDJ1, with 11 bases aligning to TRDD3. The J gene, left out of TCRdb, was set here by checking the DNA against germline. The germline V gene has CDR1 TSWWSYY and CDR2 QGS. CDR3 size: 22 residues. The ends lost 3 bases at V and 8 bases at J; junction bases unmatched: 29. CDR3 bases: TGTGCTCTTGGGGACCTGCCTTCTCCCGTACTGGGGGATAAGGATGGGTACGACAAACTCATCTTT. It codes for CALGDLPSPVLGDKDGYDKLIF.

This clone was seen a handful of times. The protein TCRdb gives is from a much larger clone and does not agree with this DNA's translation at residue 11, likely a read error; the protein shown here comes from the DNA. The V and J genes are TRDV2 and TRDJ1; 7 bases map to TRDD3. Since TCRdb gives no J gene, matching the DNA to germline was used here to assign it. V was pared by 4 bases and J by 0 bases, with 19 bases of the junction left unmatched. The germline V gene has CDR1 GEAIGNYY and CDR2 EKD. The CDR3 spans 19 residues. The DNA of the CDR3 is TGTGCCTGTGATCACCGCCGTGGGGGAACCCCGTTTCACACCGATAAACTCATCTTT. Translated, it gives CACDHRRGGTPFHTDKLIF.

This clone has a handful of counts. A far larger clone lies a single base away; this is likely a read error. Other nucleotide sequences in the sample specify the same CDR3. The rearrangement joins TRDV1 to TRDJ1, with D perhaps TRDD2 (5 bases). Since TCRdb gives no J gene, matching the DNA to germline was used here to assign it. Germline V CDR1 and CDR2: TSWWSYY, QGS. V was trimmed by 5 bases and J by 5 bases, leaving 27 bases between them. The CDR3 has 18 amino acids. The CDR3 DNA follows: TGTGCTCTTGGGAACTACCTCTTCCCGTCTTACTTCACTGATAAACTCATCTTT. As protein: CALGNYLFPSYFTDKLIF.

This clone was detected a few times. The TCRdb record carries a much larger clone's protein, which differs from this DNA's translation at residue 16; a read error is the likely cause, and the protein listed here is the DNA translation. The V gene reported is TRDV1; the J gene is uncalled; the DNA was not used to check the table's D call, TRDD3. The CDR3 length is 17 residues. Looked up from germline, CDR1 is TSWWSYY and CDR2 is QGS. The CDR3 coding sequence is TGTGCTCTTGGGGGGGCCATGCCGAGCGCGTACACCGATAAACTCACCTTT. Translation gives CALGGAMPSAYTDKLTF.

This clone was seen a few times. The protein in TCRdb stems from a much larger clone and differs at residue 13 from this DNA's translation, likely a read error; here the protein is translated from the DNA. The CDR3 loop is CALGERLPGGYLRYTDKLIF. In DNA, the CDR3 is TGTGCTCTTGGGGAACGATTACCAGGGGGCTATTTAAGGTACACCGATAAACTCATCTTT. The V gene is TRDV1, the J gene TRDJ1, with a possible D match to TRDD3 (5 bases). The CDR3 spans 20 residues. Trimming took off 1 base at V and 0 bases at J, with 24 bases between the two ends. Per the germline V gene, CDR1 is TSWWSYY and CDR2 is QGS.

There are many counts of this clone. The rearrangement links TRDV1 to TRDJ1, with TRDD3 matching 13 bases. CDR1 is TSWWSYY and CDR2 is QGS in the germline V gene. This CDR3 contains 26 residues. With 3 bases clipped from V and 0 bases from J, the junction kept 31 bases outside the gene matches. The CDR3 reads CALGDPEIFRSLVLGDTRAHTDKLIF. The CDR3 coding sequence is TGTGCTCTTGGGGATCCCGAGATCTTCCGTTCCCTTGTACTGGGGGATACGCGCGCACACACCGATAAACTCATCTTT.

Remarks on this clone: A far larger clone is off by one base, so a read error is likely. This CDR3 is also generated by other DNA sequences in the sample. The chain recombines TRDV1 with TRDJ1, with TRDD3 matching 13 bases. TCRdb gives no J gene; it was assigned here by matching the DNA to germline. Germline V gene lookup returns CDR1 TSWWSYY and CDR2 QGS. CDR3 size: 23 residues. In nucleotides, the CDR3 is TGTGCTCTTGGGGCACCATCACTTTTACTGGGGGATACGCGATTCCCTTCCACCGACAAACTCATCTTT. It codes for CALGAPSLLLGDTRFPSTDKLIF.

On this clone: Only one base separates this from a far larger clonotype, so it likely reflects a read error. This sample also contains other DNA sequences that code for the same CDR3. V and J are TRDV3 and TRDJ1; D is unresolved. Since TCRdb gives no J gene, matching the DNA to germline was used here to assign it. The CDR3 contains 13 residues. Germline CDR1 reads TVYSNPD; CDR2 reads GDNSRS (reference sequence). Deletions cut 2 bases from V and 2 bases from J, with 12 bases between. Here the CDR3 reads CAFRRDYTDKLIF. The DNA of the CDR3 is TGTGCCTTTCGGCGCGACTATACCGATAAACTCATCTTT.

This clone turned up a few times. The translation of this DNA and the TCRdb protein of a much larger clone differ at residue 12, probably owing to a read error; the protein shown here is translated from the DNA. The gene calls are TRDV2 and TRDJ1, with D maybe TRDD3 (6 bases). TCRdb lists no J gene, so it was determined here by aligning the DNA to germline. The length of the CDR3 is 16 residues. Germline CDR1 GEAIGNYY, CDR2 EKD. CDR3 DNA sequence: TGTGCCTGTGACCCTACTGGCTGGGGTATCACCGTTAAACTCATCTTT. As protein: CACDPTGWGITVKLIF.

This clone was seen only a few times. This likely traces to a read error, being one base from a far larger clone. The same CDR3 can be traced to other DNA sequences in this sample. The chain is built from TRDV1 and TRDJ1; perhaps TRDD3 as D (9 bases). Germline V gives CDR1 TSWWSYY, CDR2 QGS. Between the trimmed V and J ends, which lost 8 bases and 2 bases, there was a span of 30 bases. This CDR3 spans 19 amino acids. CDR3 loop: CALLFLRWTGGYSTDKLIF. The CDR3 DNA is TGTGCTCTTCTCTTCCTACGATGGACCGGGGGATACTCTACCGATAAACTCATCTTT.

This clone has just a few counts. A far bigger clonotype differs at one base, so this is likely a read error. The same CDR3 arises from other DNA sequences in this sample as well. The rearrangement joins TRDV1 to TRDJ1; the D is unclear. In germline, CDR1 is TSWWSYY, CDR2 QGS. The V end lost 4 bases, the J end lost 5 bases, and 14 bases lay between the germline ends. CDR3 length equals 14 residues. CDR3 DNA sequence: TGTGCTCTTGGGGTCCCAAACGTGCCGGATAAACTCATCTTT. As protein: CALGVPNVPDKLIF.

About this clone: TCRdb pairs this DNA with a much larger clone's protein that differs at residue 8, likely a read error; the protein shown was translated from the DNA. The chain employs TRDV2 and TRDJ1, with TRDD3 identical over 9 bases. Germline CDR1 GEAIGNYY, CDR2 EKD. Germline trimming cut 0 bases from V and 2 bases from J; bases unmatched to any gene: 15. There are 19 residues in the CDR3. In nucleotides, the CDR3 is TGTGCCTGTGACACCGTCCGACCGGGGGATACACGTCGGACCGATAAACTCATCTTT. Translated, it gives CACDTVRPGDTRRTDKLIF.

This clone was seen many times. Here the CDR3 DNA reads TGTGCTCTTGGGGGAGTAAAAGGGGCCTTCCTACGTCGATCTGGGCCCCGAAGAAATAAACTCATCTTT. It encodes CALGGVKGAFLRRSGPRRNKLIF. This chain connects TRDV1 to TRDJ1, with 9 bases lining up with TRDD2. Trimming at V came to 4 bases and at J to 6 bases, leaving 33 bases not matched to a gene. The CDR3 runs to 23 residues. CDR1 is TSWWSYY and CDR2 is QGS in the germline V gene.

This clone turned up a few times. TCRdb's entry gives the protein of a much larger clone, which mismatches this DNA's translation at residue 9, likely from a read error; the protein reported here is translated from the DNA. The rearrangement uses TRDV2 and TRDJ1, with TRDD3 matching over 8 bases. This CDR3 is built from 18 residues. The V gene end was trimmed by 3 bases and the J gene end by 7 bases; junction bases not matched to a gene: 21. CDR1 and CDR2 from the germline V gene are GEAIGNYY and EKD. CDR3 DNA: TGTGCCTGTGACCCCCTACTACAAGTGGCTGGGGGACCCGTTAAACTCATCTTT. As protein: CACDPLLQVAGGPVKLIF.

There are a few counts of this clone. The protein recorded in TCRdb matches a much larger clone and deviates from this DNA's translation at residue 12, suggesting a read error; the protein here is obtained by translating the DNA. The chain uses TRDV3 and TRDJ1; 9 nucleotides match TRDD3. TCRdb supplies no J gene; here it was assigned by aligning the nucleotide sequence to germline. Losses at the gene ends were 3 bases for V and 2 bases for J; bases not matched to a gene: 19. Germline lookup yields CDR1 TVYSNPD and CDR2 GDNSRS (reference sequence). The CDR3 extends over 18 amino acids. The CDR3 coding sequence is TGTGCCTTGTGGCCTTCACGCAGGGGATACGCAATTACCGATAAACTCATCTTT. Translated, it gives CALWPSRRGYAITDKLIF.

This clone turned up a few times. TCRdb's entry gives the protein of a much larger clone, which mismatches this DNA's translation at residue 6, likely from a read error; the protein reported here is translated from the DNA. The J gene is TRDJ1, the V gene TRDV2; the D gene is possibly TRDD3 (6 bases). Matching the DNA to germline supplied the J gene, which TCRdb does not give. Trimming stripped 0 bases from V and 0 bases from J, with 22 bases between. This CDR3 is 19 amino acids long. Germline lookup yields CDR1 GEAIGNYY and CDR2 EKD. CDR3 bases: TGTGCCTGTGACACCGCGGGGATGAGGGGAGTGGACTACACCGATAAACTCATCTTT. Its translation is CACDTAGMRGVDYTDKLIF.

For this clone: Since a far larger clone is one base different, this is likely a read error. The same CDR3 is also encoded by other DNA sequences in this sample. V usage is TRDV2 and J usage is TRDJ3; D ambiguous. The J gene comes from matching the DNA to germline here; TCRdb lacks it. Germline V gene lookup returns CDR1 GEAIGNYY and CDR2 EKD. Trimming cost V 0 bases and J 5 bases, with 16 bases left between them. This CDR3 is 18 amino acids long. The CDR3 loop reads CACDTVTPGARDTRQMFF. CDR3 nucleotide sequence: TGTGCCTGTGACACCGTCACGCCAGGAGCCAGGGACACCCGACAGATGTTTTTC.

A note on this clone: The protein in TCRdb stems from a much larger clone and differs at residue 22 from this DNA's translation, likely a read error; here the protein is translated from the DNA. Different DNA sequences within this sample yield the same CDR3. The rearrangement links TRAV38-2/DV8 to TRDJ1; the match to TRDD3 covers 7 bases. The CDR3 loop spans 24 amino acids. Germline lookup yields CDR1 TSESDYY and CDR2 QEAYKQQN. Here the CDR3 DNA reads TGTGCTTATAGGAGCACCCCGCGGCTACGTGGCCTCCCTGGGGGCCGGCCTTTCACCGATAAACCCATCTTT. It is translated as CAYRSTPRLRGLPGGRPFTDKPIF.

Comment on this clone: The translation of this DNA and the TCRdb protein of a much larger clone differ at residue 17, probably owing to a read error; the protein shown here is translated from the DNA. The chain recombines TRDV1 with TRDJ1; 9 nucleotides match TRDD3. The J gene was missing in TCRdb and was found by matching the end of the DNA to germline. CDR3 size: 21 residues. V was pared by 0 bases and J by 7 bases, with 24 bases of the junction left unmatched. Looked up from germline, CDR1 is TSWWSYY and CDR2 is QGS. This CDR3 is CALGELIPLGRCTGGPGKLIF. CDR3 DNA: TGTGCTCTTGGGGAACTCATCCCTTTGGGACGCTGTACTGGGGGACCAGGTAAACTCATCTTT.

Comments on this clone: This DNA's translation differs at residue 13 from TCRdb's protein, which comes from a much larger clone; a read error is likely, and the protein shown is translated from the DNA. The J gene is uncalled and the V gene is TRDV2; TRDD3, the table's D call, was not compared with the DNA. The CDR3 consists of 15 residues. Germline CDR1 reads GEAIGNYY; CDR2 reads EKD. CDR3 DNA: TGTGCCTGTGACACCGTGCTGGGGAAGGGCGATAAACCCATCTTT. Encoded protein: CACDTVLGKGDKPIF.

To note about this clone: A far larger clone is a single base away, which makes a read error likely. Other DNA sequences in this specimen translate into the identical CDR3. V usage is TRDV2 and J usage is TRDJ1; D is perhaps TRDD3 (7 bases). The V gene lost 3 bases and the J gene lost 5 bases, with 18 bases spanning the gap. Germline V gene sequence: CDR1 GEAIGNYY, CDR2 EKD. This CDR3 is 15 amino acids long. CDR3 protein: CACDPLPGGSDKLIF. CDR3 bases: TGTGCCTGTGACCCTCTTCCTGGGGGGTCTGATAAACTCATCTTT.

This clone was counted many times. A read error is likely here: a far larger clone is one base away. The sample has other DNA sequences that encode this CDR3 too. The chain uses TRAV38-2/DV8 and TRDJ1; 12 nucleotides agree with TRDD3. This CDR3 spans 25 amino acids. Germline V gene sequence: CDR1 TSESDYY, CDR2 QEAYKQQN. In DNA, the CDR3 is TGTGCTTATAGGAGCGTTAACTTCGTCAAAGGCGACCTCCTGGGGGATACGGGGAACACTGATAAACTCATCTTT. It codes for CAYRSVNFVKGDLLGDTGNTDKLIF.

Notes on this clone: With only one base between it and a far larger clone, this is likely a read error. Different DNA sequences within this sample yield the same CDR3. This chain uses TRAV38-2/DV8 with TRDJ1, with 11 bases aligning to TRDD3. TCRdb does not report a J gene; here it was assigned by matching the DNA to germline references. Germline V gene lookup returns CDR1 TSESDYY and CDR2 QEAYKQQN. This CDR3 spans 22 amino acids. The V gene end was trimmed by 2 bases and the J gene end by 3 bases; junction bases not matched to a gene: 24. DNA for the CDR3: TGTGCTTATAGGAGATTCTTTGCCTTCCCCCCGAGTACTGGGGGATATGCCGATAAACTCATCTTT. It is translated as CAYRRFFAFPPSTGGYADKLIF.